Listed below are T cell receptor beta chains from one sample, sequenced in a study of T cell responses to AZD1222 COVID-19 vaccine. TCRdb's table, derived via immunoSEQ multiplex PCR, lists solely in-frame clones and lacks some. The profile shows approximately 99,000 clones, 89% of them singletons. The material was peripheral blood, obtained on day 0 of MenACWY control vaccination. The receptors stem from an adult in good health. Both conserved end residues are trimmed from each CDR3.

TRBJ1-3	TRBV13	ASSLRTGHSGNTIY
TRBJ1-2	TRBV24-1	ATSDHDRDWT
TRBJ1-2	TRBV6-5	ASSYSSREYGYT
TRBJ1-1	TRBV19	AVTGYAYTEAF
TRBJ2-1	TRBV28	ASKSVGEQF
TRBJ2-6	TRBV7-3	ASSSLTAGANVLT
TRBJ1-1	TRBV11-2	ASTKGEAGTEAF
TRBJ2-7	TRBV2	ASRLAFSSYEQY
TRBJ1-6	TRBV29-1	SVAYDGLINSPLH
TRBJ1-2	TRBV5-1	ASSLGQGVANYGYT
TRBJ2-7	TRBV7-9	ASSLALFYEQY
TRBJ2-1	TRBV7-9	ASSLVRLAGALRIGEQF
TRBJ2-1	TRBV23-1	ASSQSRGQGPSNEQF
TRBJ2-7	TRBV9	ASSVGSGLHGSSYEQY
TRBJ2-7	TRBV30	ACTTSQNYFYEQY
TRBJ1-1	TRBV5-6	ASSRHRGRTEAF
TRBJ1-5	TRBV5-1	ASSPVLAGGRNQPQH
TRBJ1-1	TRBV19	ASSDAGDTEAF
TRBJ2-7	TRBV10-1	ASSESGGNRAQY
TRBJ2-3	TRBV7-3	ASSPSGRGVDTQY
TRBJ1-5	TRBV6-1	ASSESDQPQH
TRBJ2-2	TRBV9	ASSVAADPMETWELF
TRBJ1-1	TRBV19	ASSSQPRTGPNTEAF
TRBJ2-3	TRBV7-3	ASSLRLAGASTDTQY
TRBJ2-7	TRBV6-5	ASSYLGGGLYEQY
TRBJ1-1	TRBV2	ARRSGDIPEAF
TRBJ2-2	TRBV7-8	ASRPSAVNTGELF
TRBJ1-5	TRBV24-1	ATSDFIGDSNQPQH
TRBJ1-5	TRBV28	ASKAYSNQPQH